A selection of T cell receptor beta chains follows, all from one sample in a study of regulatory T cells in long-lasting Graves disease. TCRdb recomputed calls from the multiplex PCR reads with MiXCR, one row per CDR3 protein. The table records roughly 420,000 distinct CDR3 sequences, roughly 16% of them present only once. The sample here was peripheral blood mononuclear cells (PBMCs), taken at new diagnosis, from a patient treated with antithyroid drugs. These receptors were obtained from a female donor with Graves disease. CDR3s include the opening cysteine and the closing phenylalanine or tryptophan. The D gene is left open where the match is weak. The size of a clone is reported for some rows only, either as once, few or many, or as a class for expanded clones.

j_gene,d_gene,abundance,v_gene,CDR3aa,CDR3nt
TRBJ2-1,TRBD2,many,TRBV7-9,CASSPQTSGALDEQFF,TGTGCCAGCAGCCCCCAGACTAGCGGGGCCCTGGATGAGCAGTTCTTC
TRBJ2-7,-,few,TRBV20-1,CSAKNLGRTYEQYF,TGCAGTGCCAAGAACCTAGGACGGACCTACGAGCAGTACTTC
TRBJ1-1,-,many,TRBV2,CASQTGIEAFF,TGTGCCAGTCAAACAGGGATTGAAGCTTTCTTT
TRBJ2-1,-,many,TRBV11-2,CASSSGTTNNEQFF,TGTGCCAGCAGCTCCGGGACGACGAACAATGAGCAGTTCTTC
TRBJ2-7,-,many,TRBV11-2,CASSLPIPGYEQYF,TGTGCCAGCAGCTTACCTATCCCCGGGTACGAGCAGTACTTC
TRBJ1-5,TRBD1,many,TRBV28,CASTPDRGRKSLNQPQHF,TGTGCCAGCACCCCGGACAGGGGGCGAAAGAGTCTAAATCAGCCCCAGCATTTT
TRBJ1-6,TRBD1,many,TRBV5-4,CASSLPGTGDSPLHF,TGTGCCAGCAGCCTCCCCGGGACAGGAGATTCACCCCTCCACTTT
TRBJ1-5,TRBD1,many,TRBV12-3/TRBV12-4,CASRHRGPQHF,TGTGCCAGCAGACACAGGGGCCCCCAGCATTTT
TRBJ2-5,TRBD2,many,TRBV20-1,CSARDYGRETQYF,TGCAGTGCTAGAGACTACGGGAGGGAGACCCAGTACTTC
TRBJ2-1,-,few,TRBV18,CASSAGLEQFF,TGTGCCAGCTCGGCCGGGCTTGAGCAGTTCTTC
TRBJ2-7,-,once,TRBV29-1,CSVGYQGFYEQYF,TGCAGCGTTGGATATCAGGGTTTCTACGAGCAGTACTTC
TRBJ2-2,-,-,TRBV30,CAWTLANTGELFF,TGTGCCTGGACCCTCGCAAACACCGGGGAGCTGTTTTTT
TRBJ2-1,-,many,TRBV7-9,CASSSPTGTEQFF,TGTGCCAGCAGCTCGCCTACCGGGACAGAGCAGTTCTTC
TRBJ2-7,TRBD2,many,TRBV28,CASRTPLAGVYEQYF,TGTGCCAGCAGGACCCCACTAGCGGGAGTTTACGAGCAGTACTTC
TRBJ2-7,-,-,TRBV5-1,CASRWRGGGAYEQYF,TGCGCCAGCAGATGGCGGGGAGGGGGTGCCTACGAGCAGTACTTC
TRBJ2-7,-,many,TRBV7-2,CASTHDPEDGNEQYF,TGTGCCAGCACCCACGATCCGGAGGACGGGAACGAGCAGTACTTC
TRBJ2-7,-,many,TRBV6-5,CASSYSSEQYF,TGTGCCAGCAGTTACTCTTCCGAGCAGTACTTC
TRBJ2-5,TRBD2,-,TRBV2,CASSGLAAEETQYF,TGTGCCAGCAGCGGACTAGCGGCTGAAGAGACCCAGTACTTC
TRBJ2-5,TRBD2,many,TRBV29-1,CSVDGREGKQETQYF,TGCAGCGTTGATGGTAGGGAGGGGAAACAAGAGACCCAGTACTTC
TRBJ2-2,-,many,TRBV5-5,CANSPGGTVTGELFF,TGTGCCAACTCCCCAGGGGGGACAGTCACCGGGGAGCTGTTTTTT
TRBJ1-2,-,many,TRBV29-1,CSVAEDSPNGYTF,TGCAGCGTTGCCGAGGACAGCCCCAACGGCTACACCTTC
TRBJ1-1,-,many,TRBV18,CASSPGQPREAFF,TGTGCCAGCTCCCCTGGACAGCCCAGGGAAGCTTTCTTT
TRBJ1-2,-,many,TRBV20-1,CSASDEINYGYTF,TGCAGTGCCAGCGACGAGATTAACTATGGCTACACCTTC
TRBJ2-2,TRBD2,many,TRBV9,CASSIRGAGAWDTGELFF,TGTGCCAGCAGCATCCGAGGGGCGGGAGCGTGGGACACCGGGGAGCTGTTTTTT
TRBJ2-5,-,many,TRBV19,CASSDRGVDETQYF,TGTGCCAGTAGCGATAGGGGTGTGGACGAGACCCAGTACTTC
TRBJ2-2,TRBD1,many,TRBV27,CASWGTGGPGELFF,TGTGCCAGCTGGGGGACAGGGGGGCCCGGGGAGCTGTTTTTT
TRBJ2-2,-,many,TRBV2,CASKFSGELFF,TGTGCCAGCAAGTTTTCCGGGGAGCTGTTTTTT
TRBJ2-5,TRBD2,few,TRBV7-9,CASSLAGPVPTQYF,TGTGCCAGCAGCCTAGCGGGACCAGTACCGACCCAGTACTTC
TRBJ1-2,-,-,TRBV12-5,CASARDITNYGYTF,TGTGCTAGTGCCCGGGACATTACTAACTATGGCTACACCTTC
TRBJ2-1,-,many,TRBV5-1,CASSLDPERAEQFF,TGCGCCAGCAGCTTGGACCCGGAGAGGGCTGAGCAGTTCTTC
TRBJ1-4,-,-,TRBV5-4,CASSRKPGTQATNEKLFF,TGTGCCAGCAGCCGGAAACCCGGGACTCAGGCAACTAATGAAAAACTGTTTTTT
TRBJ1-5,-,many,TRBV20-1,CSARVGYGLNQPQHF,TGCAGTGCTAGGGTAGGGTATGGACTTAATCAGCCCCAGCATTTT
TRBJ2-1,TRBD2,-,TRBV24-1,CATSDLTEREHLF,TGTGCCACCAGTGATTTGACGGAGCGGGAGCACCTCTTC
TRBJ2-7,-,many,TRBV9,CASSVTQQDGPYEQYF,TGTGCCAGCAGCGTAACCCAGCAGGACGGTCCCTACGAGCAGTACTTC
TRBJ1-1,TRBD1,-,TRBV13,CASSQYVIRDRERKAFF,TGTGCCAGCAGTCAGTATGTCATTAGGGACAGGGAAAGAAAAGCTTTCTTT
TRBJ2-4,TRBD1,many,TRBV4-3,CASSVGQGNIQYF,TGCGCCAGCAGCGTGGGACAGGGGAACATTCAGTACTTC
TRBJ1-2,TRBD1,-,TRBV20-1,CSARDPQGGYGYTF,TGCAGTGCTAGAGATCCCCAGGGGGGCTATGGCTACACCTTC
TRBJ2-1,-,many,TRBV5-1,CASSLVYWVNEQFF,TGCGCCAGCAGCTTGGTCTATTGGGTCAATGAGCAGTTCTTC
TRBJ2-6,-,many,TRBV27,CASRSPRGANVLTF,TGTGCCAGCAGGTCCCCTCGTGGGGCCAACGTCCTGACTTTC
TRBJ1-1,-,many,TRBV12-3/TRBV12-4,CASSVRGGGAEAFF,TGTGCCAGCAGTGTCCGGGGAGGTGGGGCTGAAGCTTTCTTT
TRBJ2-7,TRBD1,-,TRBV28,CASSPTGAITSTYEQYF,TGTGCCAGCAGTCCCACAGGGGCCATAACCTCTACCTACGAGCAGTACTTC
TRBJ2-1,-,-,TRBV10-1,CASSEAVSYNEQFF,TGCGCCAGCAGCGAGGCTGTCTCCTACAATGAGCAGTTCTTC
TRBJ2-5,-,-,TRBV5-5,CASSDRRGVQETQYF,TGTGCCAGCAGCGACCGCAGGGGGGTGCAAGAGACCCAGTACTTC
TRBJ2-4,-,few,TRBV12-3/TRBV12-4,CASSLGPAPKNIQYF,TGTGCCAGCAGTTTAGGACCAGCACCTAAAAACATTCAGTACTTC
TRBJ2-5,TRBD1,few,TRBV18,CASSPRTGQETQYF,TGTGCCAGCTCACCTAGGACAGGGCAAGAGACCCAGTACTTC
TRBJ1-5,-,many,TRBV6-5,CASSYRGWDGDSTALNQPQHF,TGTGCCAGCAGTTACAGGGGTTGGGACGGGGACTCCACGGCCCTCAATCAGCCCCAGCATTTT
TRBJ2-3,-,-,TRBV4-1,CASSRPGTDTQYF,TGCGCCAGCAGCCGTCCGGGGACAGATACGCAGTATTTT
TRBJ2-2,-,-,TRBV5-1,CASSEGHTDTGELFF,TGCGCCAGCAGCGAGGGACATACCGACACCGGGGAGCTGTTTTTT
TRBJ2-1,TRBD2,many,TRBV11-2,CASLQNSGVDNEQFF,TGTGCCAGCCTTCAGAATAGCGGGGTCGACAATGAGCAGTTCTTC
TRBJ2-6,-,many,TRBV4-1,CASTRPGANVLTF,TGCGCCAGCACCCGCCCTGGGGCCAACGTCCTGACTTTC
TRBJ1-1,-,many,TRBV3-1,CASSQAGWNTEAFF,TGTGCCAGCAGCCAAGCGGGGTGGAACACTGAAGCTTTCTTT
TRBJ1-5,-,-,TRBV6-1,CASGSACNQPQHF,TGTGCCAGCGGATCGGCCTGCAATCAGCCCCAGCATTTT